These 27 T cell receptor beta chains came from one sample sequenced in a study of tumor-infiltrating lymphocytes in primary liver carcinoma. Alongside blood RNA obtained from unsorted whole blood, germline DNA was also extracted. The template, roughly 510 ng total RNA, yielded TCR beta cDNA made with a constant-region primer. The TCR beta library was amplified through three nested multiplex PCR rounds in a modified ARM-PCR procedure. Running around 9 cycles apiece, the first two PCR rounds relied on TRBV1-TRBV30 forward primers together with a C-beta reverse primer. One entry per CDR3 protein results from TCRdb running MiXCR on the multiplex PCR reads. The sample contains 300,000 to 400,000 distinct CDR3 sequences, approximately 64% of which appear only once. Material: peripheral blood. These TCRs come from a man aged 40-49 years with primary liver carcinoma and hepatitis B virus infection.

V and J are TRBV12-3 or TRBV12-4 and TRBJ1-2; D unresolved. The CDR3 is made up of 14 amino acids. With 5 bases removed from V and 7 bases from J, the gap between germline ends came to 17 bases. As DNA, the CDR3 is TGTGCCAGCAGTCGAAGAGGGATCTGCCCTGGCTACACCTTC. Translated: CASSRRGICPGYTF.

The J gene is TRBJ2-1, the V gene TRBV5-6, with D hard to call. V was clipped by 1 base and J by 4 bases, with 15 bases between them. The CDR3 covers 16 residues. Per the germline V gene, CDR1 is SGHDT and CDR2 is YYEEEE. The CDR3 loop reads CASSLFVGLGYNEQFF. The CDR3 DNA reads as TGTGCCAGCAGCTTGTTTGTGGGATTGGGGTACAATGAGCAGTTCTTC.

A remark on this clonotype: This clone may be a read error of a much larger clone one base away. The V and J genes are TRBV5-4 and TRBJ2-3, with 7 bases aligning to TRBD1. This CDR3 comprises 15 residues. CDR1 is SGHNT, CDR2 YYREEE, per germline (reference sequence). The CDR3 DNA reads TGTGCCAGCAGCTTGGATCAGGCAGGGACAGATATGCAGTATTTT. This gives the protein CASSLDQAGTDMQYF. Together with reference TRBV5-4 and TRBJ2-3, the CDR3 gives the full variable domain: ETGVTQSPTHLIKTRGQQVTLRCSSQSGHNTVSWYQQALGQGPQFIFQYYREEENGRGNFPPRFSGLQFPNYSSELNVNALELDDSALYLCASSLDQAGTDMQYFGPGTRLTVL.

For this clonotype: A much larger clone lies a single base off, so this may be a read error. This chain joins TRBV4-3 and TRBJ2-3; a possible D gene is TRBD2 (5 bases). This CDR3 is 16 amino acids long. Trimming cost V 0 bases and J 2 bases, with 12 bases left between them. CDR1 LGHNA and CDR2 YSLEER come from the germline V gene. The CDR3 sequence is CASSQDAVGATDTQYF. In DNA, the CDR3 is TGCGCCAGCAGCCAAGACGCGGTGGGAGCCACAGATACGCAGTATTTT.

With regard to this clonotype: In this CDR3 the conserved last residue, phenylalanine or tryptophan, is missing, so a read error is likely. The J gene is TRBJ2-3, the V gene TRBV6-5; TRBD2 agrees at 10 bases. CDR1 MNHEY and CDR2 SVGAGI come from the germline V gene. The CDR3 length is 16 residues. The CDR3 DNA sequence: TGTGCCAGCAGCCCACCGGGACTAGCGCCAAGGGATACACAGTATGTT. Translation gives CASSPPGLAPRDTQYV.

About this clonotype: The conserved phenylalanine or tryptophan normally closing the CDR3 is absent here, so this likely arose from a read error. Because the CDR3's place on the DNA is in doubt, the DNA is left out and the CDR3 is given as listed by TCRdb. CDR3 sequence: CASSYTGSSNQPRHY. The V and J genes are TRBV6-2 or TRBV6-3 and TRBJ1-5; the table names TRBD1, a call not compared with the DNA. In germline, CDR1 is MNHEY, CDR2 SVGEGT. The CDR3 has 15 residues if both end residues are counted.

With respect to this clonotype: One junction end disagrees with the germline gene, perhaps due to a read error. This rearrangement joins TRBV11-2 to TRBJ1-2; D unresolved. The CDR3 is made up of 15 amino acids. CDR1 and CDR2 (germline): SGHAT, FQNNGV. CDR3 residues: CASSLDVQTFYGYTF. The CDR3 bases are TGTGCCAGTAGCTTAGATGTCCAAACTTTTTATGGCTACACCTTC.

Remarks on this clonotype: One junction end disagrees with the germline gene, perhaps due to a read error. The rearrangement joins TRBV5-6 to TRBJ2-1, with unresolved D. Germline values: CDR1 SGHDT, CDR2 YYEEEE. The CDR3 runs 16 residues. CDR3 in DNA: TGTACCAGCAGCCCCCGTATCGGGCGTCGCTACAATGAGCAGTTCTTC. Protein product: CTSSPRIGRRYNEQFF.

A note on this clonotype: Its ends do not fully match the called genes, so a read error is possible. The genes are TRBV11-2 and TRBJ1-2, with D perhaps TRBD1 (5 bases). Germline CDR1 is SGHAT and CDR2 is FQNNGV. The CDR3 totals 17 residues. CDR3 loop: CVSSPIQGQAGDYGYTF. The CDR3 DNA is TGTGTCAGCAGCCCCATCCAAGGGCAAGCGGGGGACTATGGCTACACCTTC.

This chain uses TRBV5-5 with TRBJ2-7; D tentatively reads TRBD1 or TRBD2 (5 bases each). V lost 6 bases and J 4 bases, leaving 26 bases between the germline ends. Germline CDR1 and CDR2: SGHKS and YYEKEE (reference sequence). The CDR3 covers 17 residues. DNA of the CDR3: TGTGCCAGCAACCAGCTTGCGCCGGGGCGACGGGGATACGAGCAGTACTTC. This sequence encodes CASNQLAPGRRGYEQYF.

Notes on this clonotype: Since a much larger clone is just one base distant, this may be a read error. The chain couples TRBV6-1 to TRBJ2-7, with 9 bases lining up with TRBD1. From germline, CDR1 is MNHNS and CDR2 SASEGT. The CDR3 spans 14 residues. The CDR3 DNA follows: TGTGCCAGCAATGAACCGGACAGGGGTAACGAGCAGTACTTC. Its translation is CASNEPDRGNEQYF.

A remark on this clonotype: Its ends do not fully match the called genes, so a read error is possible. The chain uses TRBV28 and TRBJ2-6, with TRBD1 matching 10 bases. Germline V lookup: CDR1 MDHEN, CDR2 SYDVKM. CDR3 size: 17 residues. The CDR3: CASSLGTGVSGANVLTF. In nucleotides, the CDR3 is TGTGCCAGTAGTTTGGGGACAGGGGTCTCTGGGGCCAACGTCCTGACTTTC. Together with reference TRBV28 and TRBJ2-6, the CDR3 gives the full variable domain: DVKVTQSSRYLVKRTGEKVFLECVQDMDHENMFWYRQDPGLGLRLIYFSYDVKMKEKGDIPEGYSVSREKKERFSLILESASTNQTSMYLCASSLGTGVSGANVLTFGAGSRLTVL.

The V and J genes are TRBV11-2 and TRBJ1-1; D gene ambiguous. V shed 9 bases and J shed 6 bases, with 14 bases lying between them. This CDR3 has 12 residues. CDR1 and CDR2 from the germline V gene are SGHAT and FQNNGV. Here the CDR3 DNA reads TGTGCCAGTAGCCCCCGAGCGTCTGAAGCTTTCTTT. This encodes CASSPRASEAFF.

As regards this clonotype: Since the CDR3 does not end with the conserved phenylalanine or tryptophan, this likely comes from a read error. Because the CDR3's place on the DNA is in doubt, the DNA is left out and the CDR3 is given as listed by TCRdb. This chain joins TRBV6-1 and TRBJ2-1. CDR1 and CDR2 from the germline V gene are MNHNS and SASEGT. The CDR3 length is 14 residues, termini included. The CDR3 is CASSEILGSVPEFL.

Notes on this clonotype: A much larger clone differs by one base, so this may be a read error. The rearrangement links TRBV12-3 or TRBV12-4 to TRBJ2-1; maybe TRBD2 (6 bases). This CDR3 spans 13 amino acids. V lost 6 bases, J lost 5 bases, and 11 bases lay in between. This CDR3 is CASSLCGNNEQFF. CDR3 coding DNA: TGTGCCAGCAGCCTTTGCGGGAACAATGAGCAGTTCTTC.

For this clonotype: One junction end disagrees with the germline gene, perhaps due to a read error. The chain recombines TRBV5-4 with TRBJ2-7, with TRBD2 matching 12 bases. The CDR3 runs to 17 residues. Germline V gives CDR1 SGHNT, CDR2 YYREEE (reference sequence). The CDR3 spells CANSYTSGRLSPYEQYF. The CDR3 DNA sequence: TGTGCCAACAGCTACACTAGCGGGAGGCTGTCACCCTACGAGCAGTACTTC.

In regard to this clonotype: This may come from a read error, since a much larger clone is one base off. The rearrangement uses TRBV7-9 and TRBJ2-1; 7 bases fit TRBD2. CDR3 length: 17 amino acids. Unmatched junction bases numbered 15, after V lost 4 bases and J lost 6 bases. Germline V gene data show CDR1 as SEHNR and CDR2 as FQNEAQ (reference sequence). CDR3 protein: CASSYGGGPRSINEQFF. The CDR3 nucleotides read TGTGCCAGCAGCTACGGGGGAGGGCCCCGATCCATCAATGAGCAGTTCTTC.

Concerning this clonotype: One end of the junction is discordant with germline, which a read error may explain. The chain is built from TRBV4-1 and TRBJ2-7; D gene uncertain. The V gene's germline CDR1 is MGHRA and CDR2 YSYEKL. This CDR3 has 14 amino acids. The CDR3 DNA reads TGTGCCAGCAGCCAAGAGGAGTCGACCTACGATCAGTACTTC. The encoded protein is CASSQEESTYDQYF.

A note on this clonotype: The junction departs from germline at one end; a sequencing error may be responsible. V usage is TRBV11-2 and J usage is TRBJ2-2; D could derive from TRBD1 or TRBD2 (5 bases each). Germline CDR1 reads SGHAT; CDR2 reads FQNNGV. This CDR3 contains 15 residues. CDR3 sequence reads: CASSLWDLNIGELFF. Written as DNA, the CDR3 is TGTGCCAGTAGCTTATGGGACCTGAACATCGGGGAGCTGTTTTTT.

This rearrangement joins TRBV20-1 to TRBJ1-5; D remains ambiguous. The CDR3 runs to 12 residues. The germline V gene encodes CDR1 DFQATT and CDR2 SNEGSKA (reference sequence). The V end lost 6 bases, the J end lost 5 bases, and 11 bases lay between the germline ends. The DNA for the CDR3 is TGCAGTGCCCAGGTACACGATCAGCCCCAGCATTTT. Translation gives CSAQVHDQPQHF.

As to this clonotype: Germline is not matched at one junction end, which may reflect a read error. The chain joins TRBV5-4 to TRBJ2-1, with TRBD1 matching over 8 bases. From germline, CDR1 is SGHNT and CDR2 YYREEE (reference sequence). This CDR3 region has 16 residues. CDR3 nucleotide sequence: TGTGCCAGCAGCTTGGCGACAGGACAGGGATTCAATGAGCTGTTCTTC. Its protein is CASSLATGQGFNELFF. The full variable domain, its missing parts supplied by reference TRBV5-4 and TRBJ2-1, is ETGVTQSPTHLIKTRGQQVTLRCSSQSGHNTVSWYQQALGQGPQFIFQYYREEENGRGNFPPRFSGLQFPNYSSELNVNALELDDSALYLCASSLATGQGFNELFFGPGTRLTVL.

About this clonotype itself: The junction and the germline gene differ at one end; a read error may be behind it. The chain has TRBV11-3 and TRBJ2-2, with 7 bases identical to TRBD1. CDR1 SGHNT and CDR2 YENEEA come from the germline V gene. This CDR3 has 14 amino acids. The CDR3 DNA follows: TGTGCCAGCAGCTTAGGTGGGTACACAGGGGAGCCGTTTTTT. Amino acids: CASSLGGYTGEPFF. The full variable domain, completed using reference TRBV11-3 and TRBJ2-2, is EAGVVQSPRYKIIEKKQPVAFWCNPISGHNTLYWYLQNLGQGPELLIRYENEEAVDDSQLPKDRFSAERLKGVDSTLKIQPAELGDSAVYLCASSLGGYTGEPFFGEGSRLTVL.

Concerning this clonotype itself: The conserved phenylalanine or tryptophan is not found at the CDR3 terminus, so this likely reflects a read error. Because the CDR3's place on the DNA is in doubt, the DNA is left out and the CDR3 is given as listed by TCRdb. The CDR3 protein is CDSNLPSGNTIYL. The rearrangement joins TRBV12-1 to TRBJ1-3. TRBV12-1 is marked as a pseudogene. Both ends counted, the CDR3 spans 13 residues.

CDR3 sequence: CASSLASGYTDTQYF. The CDR3 region has the DNA TGTGCCAGCAGTTTGGCTAGCGGGTACACAGATACGCAGTATTTT. The chain recombines TRBV27 with TRBJ2-3, with TRBD2 matching 8 bases. From germline, CDR1 is MNHEY and CDR2 SMNVEV (reference sequence). The CDR3 is 15 amino acids. V trimming: 3 bases; J trimming: 2 bases; junction bases outside the gene matches: 4.

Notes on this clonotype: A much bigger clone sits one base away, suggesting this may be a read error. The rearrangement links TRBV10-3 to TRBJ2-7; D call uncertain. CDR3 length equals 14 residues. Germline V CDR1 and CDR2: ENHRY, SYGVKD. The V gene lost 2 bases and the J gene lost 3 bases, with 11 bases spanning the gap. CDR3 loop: CAISERELYYEQYF. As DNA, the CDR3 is TGTGCCATCAGTGAGAGAGAGTTATACTACGAGCAGTACTTC.

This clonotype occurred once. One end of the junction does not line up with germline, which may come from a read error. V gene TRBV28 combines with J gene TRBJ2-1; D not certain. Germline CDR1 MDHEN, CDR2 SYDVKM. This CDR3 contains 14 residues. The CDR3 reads CVSTPGDSYNEQFF. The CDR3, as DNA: TGTGTCAGCACTCCGGGTGACTCCTACAATGAGCAGTTCTTC.

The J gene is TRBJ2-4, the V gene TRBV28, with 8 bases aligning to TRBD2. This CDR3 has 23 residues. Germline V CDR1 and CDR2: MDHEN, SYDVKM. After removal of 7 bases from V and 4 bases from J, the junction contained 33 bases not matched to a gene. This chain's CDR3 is CASTSLRDGLTGGRTLLKNIQYF. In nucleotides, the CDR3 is TGTGCCAGCACTTCCCTTCGGGACGGACTTACGGGCGGGAGGACTCTTCTGAAAAACATTCAGTACTTC.